The rows below give T cell receptor beta chains drawn from one sample of a study of OX40 agonist ivuxolimab in advanced cancers. Profiling relied on immunoSEQ multiplex PCR, and the TCRdb table lists in-frame clones only, not all of them. This table has 65,000 to 95,000 clones, about nine tenths appearing once. The sample in question was CD4+ or CD8+ T cells sorted from blood, obtained in a trial of the OX40 agonist ivuxolimab. The receptors were sampled from an adult with an advanced solid tumor such as melanoma, head and neck, liver or kidney cancer. Each CDR3 is given with its conserved first and last residue. Each record gives: V gene, J gene, D gene, clone size, CDR3 protein, CDR3 DNA. The D gene is left open where the match is weak. Only some rows state a clone size, as once, few, many or a class for expanded clones.

V gene: TRBV7-9
J gene: TRBJ2-7
D gene: NA
clone size: NA
CDR3 protein: CASSLVMGLEQYF
CDR3 DNA: TGTGCCAGCAGCTTAGTCATGGGGCTCGAGCAGTACTTC

V gene: TRBV30
J gene: TRBJ1-5
D gene: NA
clone size: NA
CDR3 protein: CAWSVQRWGQPQHF
CDR3 DNA: TGTGCCTGGAGCGTACAGAGGTGGGGTCAGCCCCAGCATTTT

V gene: TRBV4-2
J gene: TRBJ1-3
D gene: NA
clone size: NA
CDR3 protein: CASSQESGNTIYF
CDR3 DNA: TGTGCCAGCAGCCAAGAATCCGGAAACACCATATATTTT

V gene: TRBV2
J gene: TRBJ2-2
D gene: TRBD2
clone size: NA
CDR3 protein: CASSRLAGGLNTGELFF
CDR3 DNA: TGTGCCAGCAGCCGACTAGCGGGAGGGTTGAACACCGGGGAGCTGTTTTTT

V gene: TRBV7-9
J gene: TRBJ1-1
D gene: NA
clone size: NA
CDR3 protein: CASSFSITEAFF
CDR3 DNA: TGTGCCAGCAGCTTTTCTATCACTGAAGCTTTCTTT

V gene: TRBV11-1
J gene: TRBJ2-3
D gene: NA
clone size: NA
CDR3 protein: CASSPTVRERDTQYF
CDR3 DNA: TGTGCCAGCAGCCCTACTGTCCGGGAGAGGGATACGCAGTATTTT

V gene: TRBV4-2
J gene: TRBJ2-7
D gene: TRBD2
clone size: NA
CDR3 protein: CASSQEAGRSYEQYF
CDR3 DNA: TGTGCCAGCAGCCAAGAAGCGGGGAGGTCCTACGAGCAGTACTTC

V gene: TRBV6-5
J gene: TRBJ1-2
D gene: TRBD1
clone size: NA
CDR3 protein: CASRGDREKGYGYTF
CDR3 DNA: TGTGCCAGCAGGGGTGACAGGGAAAAGGGGTATGGCTACACCTTC

V gene: TRBV7-2
J gene: TRBJ1-5
D gene: NA
clone size: once
CDR3 protein: CASSFTGFQPQHF
CDR3 DNA: TGTGCCAGCAGCTTTACAGGGTTTCAGCCCCAGCATTTT

V gene: TRBV4-1
J gene: TRBJ2-2
D gene: NA
clone size: NA
CDR3 protein: CASSQRRPPNTGELFF
CDR3 DNA: TGCGCCAGCAGCCAACGCAGACCCCCGAACACCGGGGAGCTGTTTTTT

V gene: TRBV5-1
J gene: TRBJ2-5
D gene: TRBD2
clone size: few
CDR3 protein: CASGWGEGFETQYF
CDR3 DNA: TGCGCCAGCGGCTGGGGGGAGGGTTTCGAGACCCAGTACTTC

V gene: TRBV7-3
J gene: TRBJ2-3
D gene: NA
clone size: NA
CDR3 protein: CASSPVGDGSDTQYF
CDR3 DNA: TGTGCCAGCAGCCCAGTAGGGGACGGCTCAGATACGCAGTATTTT

V gene: TRBV28
J gene: TRBJ2-1
D gene: NA
clone size: NA
CDR3 protein: CASSYYRQTLYNEQFF
CDR3 DNA: TGTGCCAGCAGTTACTACCGACAGACTCTCTACAATGAGCAGTTCTTC

V gene: TRBV29-1
J gene: TRBJ1-5
D gene: TRBD1
clone size: NA
CDR3 protein: CSASQGTYQPQHF
CDR3 DNA: TGCAGCGCCTCACAGGGGACCTATCAGCCCCAGCATTTT

V gene: TRBV7-2
J gene: TRBJ2-1
D gene: NA
clone size: NA
CDR3 protein: CASSRGTIKQFF
CDR3 DNA: TGTGCCAGCAGCCGCGGAACCATCAAGCAGTTCTTC

V gene: TRBV5-1
J gene: TRBJ2-7
D gene: NA
clone size: NA
CDR3 protein: CASSPPGARDEQYF
CDR3 DNA: TGCGCCAGCAGTCCCCCAGGGGCGAGGGACGAGCAGTACTTC

V gene: TRBV7-9
J gene: TRBJ2-3
D gene: NA
clone size: NA
CDR3 protein: CASNKVPGPSPADTQYF
CDR3 DNA: TGTGCCAGCAACAAAGTTCCGGGACCAAGTCCAGCAGATACGCAGTATTTT

V gene: TRBV9
J gene: TRBJ1-3
D gene: NA
clone size: NA
CDR3 protein: CASSAVDVYSGNTIYF
CDR3 DNA: TGTGCCAGCAGCGCAGTGGACGTATACTCTGGAAACACCATATATTTT

V gene: TRBV28
J gene: TRBJ2-5
D gene: NA
clone size: NA
CDR3 protein: CASSPAPGWGQETQYF
CDR3 DNA: TGTGCCAGCAGTCCCGCCCCAGGATGGGGCCAAGAGACCCAGTACTTC

V gene: TRBV6-5
J gene: TRBJ2-1
D gene: NA
clone size: NA
CDR3 protein: CASSFMREQFF
CDR3 DNA: TGTGCCAGCAGTTTTATGCGTGAGCAGTTCTTC

V gene: TRBV5-1
J gene: TRBJ2-7
D gene: NA
clone size: NA
CDR3 protein: CASTLPGATYEQYF
CDR3 DNA: TGCGCCAGCACCCTTCCTGGGGCCACCTACGAGCAGTACTTC

V gene: TRBV28
J gene: TRBJ1-5
D gene: NA
clone size: NA
CDR3 protein: CASSLQGVVQPQHF
CDR3 DNA: TGTGCCAGCAGTCTACAAGGGGTAGTTCAGCCCCAGCATTTT

V gene: TRBV27
J gene: TRBJ1-1
D gene: TRBD1
clone size: few
CDR3 protein: CASRRQGEITEAFF
CDR3 DNA: TGTGCCAGCAGGAGACAGGGGGAGATCACTGAAGCTTTCTTT

V gene: TRBV5-5
J gene: TRBJ1-2
D gene: TRBD1
clone size: NA
CDR3 protein: CASSVDRAPSYGYTF
CDR3 DNA: TGTGCCAGCAGCGTTGACAGGGCCCCTTCGTATGGCTACACCTTC

V gene: TRBV6-5
J gene: TRBJ1-1
D gene: NA
clone size: once
CDR3 protein: CASIGNTEAFF
CDR3 DNA: TGTGCCAGCATCGGGAACACTGAAGCTTTCTTT

V gene: TRBV5-1
J gene: TRBJ2-3
D gene: TRBD1
clone size: NA
CDR3 protein: CASSLKQGEIDTQYF
CDR3 DNA: TGCGCCAGCAGCTTAAAACAGGGGGAAATAGATACGCAGTATTTT

V gene: TRBV7-8
J gene: TRBJ2-7
D gene: TRBD1
clone size: NA
CDR3 protein: CASSRTDRGHEQYF
CDR3 DNA: TGTGCCAGCAGCCGTACCGACAGGGGCCACGAGCAGTACTTC

V gene: TRBV29-1
J gene: TRBJ2-7
D gene: NA
clone size: NA
CDR3 protein: CSVKRFTYEQYF
CDR3 DNA: TGCAGCGTTAAACGGTTCACCTACGAGCAGTACTTC

V gene: TRBV5-1
J gene: TRBJ1-3
D gene: NA
clone size: NA
CDR3 protein: CASSLAPGNGNTIYF
CDR3 DNA: TGCGCCAGCAGCTTGGCCCCGGGGAATGGAAACACCATATATTTT

V gene: TRBV15
J gene: TRBJ1-2
D gene: NA
clone size: NA
CDR3 protein: CATSTDAGCTF
CDR3 DNA: TGTGCCACCAGCACTGACGCGGGATGCACCTTC

V gene: TRBV18
J gene: TRBJ2-6
D gene: NA
clone size: NA
CDR3 protein: CASSPLGASGANVLTF
CDR3 DNA: TGTGCCAGCTCACCATTAGGGGCCTCTGGGGCCAACGTCCTGACTTTC

V gene: TRBV28
J gene: TRBJ1-2
D gene: NA
clone size: once
CDR3 protein: CASSFAGTNYGYTF
CDR3 DNA: TGTGCCAGCAGTTTTGCAGGGACCAACTATGGCTACACCTTC

V gene: TRBV27
J gene: TRBJ2-7
D gene: TRBD1
clone size: NA
CDR3 protein: CASSPGDRYEQYF
CDR3 DNA: TGTGCCAGCAGTCCCGGGGACAGATACGAGCAGTACTTC

V gene: TRBV5-1
J gene: TRBJ2-2
D gene: NA
clone size: NA
CDR3 protein: CASSFRPNTGELFF
CDR3 DNA: TGCGCCAGCAGCTTCCGGCCGAACACCGGGGAGCTGTTTTTT

V gene: TRBV21-1
J gene: TRBJ1-3
D gene: NA
clone size: once
CDR3 protein: CASIPDGERGNTIYF
CDR3 DNA: TGTGCCAGCATACCCGACGGCGAGAGAGGAAACACCATATATTTT

V gene: TRBV6-7
J gene: TRBJ2-4
D gene: NA
clone size: NA
CDR3 protein: CASSSHGCYQPRNIQYF
CDR3 DNA: TGTGCCAGCAGTTCCCACGGTTGCTACCAGCCAAGAAACATTCAGTACTTC

V gene: TRBV27
J gene: TRBJ2-3
D gene: TRBD2
clone size: NA
CDR3 protein: CASATLAGGADTQYF
CDR3 DNA: TGTGCCAGCGCCACGTTAGCGGGAGGTGCCGATACGCAGTATTTT

V gene: TRBV29-1
J gene: TRBJ1-2
D gene: TRBD1
clone size: NA
CDR3 protein: CSVEPGQGPEGYTF
CDR3 DNA: TGCAGCGTTGAACCGGGACAGGGGCCGGAAGGCTACACCTTC

V gene: TRBV6-1
J gene: TRBJ1-2
D gene: NA
clone size: few
CDR3 protein: CASSQGMSYGYTF
CDR3 DNA: TGTGCCAGCAGCCAGGGGATGAGCTATGGCTACACCTTC

V gene: TRBV2
J gene: TRBJ2-5
D gene: TRBD1
clone size: once
CDR3 protein: CASSPGTGKETQYF
CDR3 DNA: TGTGCCAGCAGCCCCGGGACAGGGAAAGAGACCCAGTACTTC

V gene: TRBV29-1
J gene: TRBJ2-7
D gene: NA
clone size: NA
CDR3 protein: CSVVGRYSYEQYF
CDR3 DNA: TGCAGCGTTGTAGGGCGTTACTCCTACGAGCAGTACTTC

V gene: TRBV18
J gene: TRBJ2-1
D gene: TRBD2
clone size: NA
CDR3 protein: CASSPGLAGAYNEQFF
CDR3 DNA: TGTGCCAGCTCACCTGGGCTAGCGGGAGCCTACAATGAGCAGTTCTTC

V gene: TRBV7-3
J gene: TRBJ2-5
D gene: TRBD2
clone size: NA
CDR3 protein: CASSVAGGSETQYF
CDR3 DNA: TGTGCCAGCAGCGTAGCGGGAGGTTCAGAGACCCAGTACTTC

V gene: TRBV29-1
J gene: TRBJ2-2
D gene: NA
clone size: NA
CDR3 protein: CSFRDTANTGELFF
CDR3 DNA: TGCAGCTTCCGGGACACCGCGAACACCGGGGAGCTGTTTTTT

V gene: TRBV21-1
J gene: TRBJ2-7
D gene: NA
clone size: few
CDR3 protein: CASSKEVRSYEQYF
CDR3 DNA: TGTGCCAGCAGCAAAGAGGTCCGTTCCTACGAGCAGTACTTC

V gene: TRBV2
J gene: TRBJ1-5
D gene: NA
clone size: few
CDR3 protein: CASSEEGLSNQPQHF
CDR3 DNA: TGTGCCAGCAGTGAAGAGGGTTTAAGCAATCAGCCCCAGCATTTT

V gene: TRBV28
J gene: TRBJ1-1
D gene: NA
clone size: NA
CDR3 protein: CASSFTGSWEGNTEAFF
CDR3 DNA: TGTGCCAGCAGTTTTACGGGGTCCTGGGAGGGGAACACTGAAGCTTTCTTT

V gene: TRBV11-2
J gene: TRBJ2-7
D gene: NA
clone size: NA
CDR3 protein: CASSLEQTLNIHEQYF
CDR3 DNA: TGTGCCAGCAGCTTAGAACAGACCCTAAACATCCACGAGCAGTACTTC

V gene: TRBV7-2
J gene: TRBJ2-7
D gene: TRBD2
clone size: NA
CDR3 protein: CAGGLAGGSYEQYF
CDR3 DNA: TGTGCCGGGGGACTAGCGGGAGGTAGTTACGAGCAGTACTTC

V gene: TRBV6-6
J gene: TRBJ1-5
D gene: NA
clone size: NA
CDR3 protein: CASSYSMGRNQPQHF
CDR3 DNA: TGTGCCAGCAGTTACTCAATGGGACGCAATCAGCCCCAGCATTTT

V gene: TRBV10-3
J gene: TRBJ2-1
D gene: TRBD2
clone size: NA
CDR3 protein: CAINRGGTSGYPEQFF
CDR3 DNA: TGTGCCATCAATCGCGGAGGAACTAGCGGATATCCTGAGCAGTTCTTC

V gene: TRBV5-1
J gene: TRBJ2-5
D gene: TRBD2
clone size: NA
CDR3 protein: CASSLGLAQETQYF
CDR3 DNA: TGCGCCAGCAGCCTGGGACTAGCCCAAGAGACCCAGTACTTC

V gene: TRBV11-2
J gene: TRBJ1-2
D gene: TRBD1
clone size: NA
CDR3 protein: CASSLDGTGGGYTF
CDR3 DNA: TGTGCCAGCAGCTTAGACGGGACAGGGGGCGGCTACACCTTC

V gene: TRBV21-1
J gene: TRBJ2-1
D gene: NA
clone size: NA
CDR3 protein: CARRTAAYNEQFF
CDR3 DNA: TGTGCCAGAAGGACGGCGGCCTACAATGAGCAGTTCTTC

V gene: TRBV9
J gene: TRBJ2-2
D gene: NA
clone size: NA
CDR3 protein: CASTRDPNTGELFF
CDR3 DNA: TGTGCCAGCACCCGGGACCCTAACACCGGGGAGCTGTTTTTT

V gene: TRBV28
J gene: TRBJ1-1
D gene: TRBD1
clone size: once
CDR3 protein: CASIRGGQQGIAFF
CDR3 DNA: TGTGCCAGCATCCGGGGGGGACAGCAGGGTATAGCTTTCTTT

V gene: TRBV14
J gene: TRBJ2-1
D gene: NA
clone size: NA
CDR3 protein: CASSPRKGQQFF
CDR3 DNA: TGTGCCAGCAGCCCCAGAAAAGGCCAGCAGTTCTTC

V gene: TRBV30
J gene: TRBJ2-7
D gene: NA
clone size: NA
CDR3 protein: CAWRDPIGPIQASPSYEQYF
CDR3 DNA: TGTGCCTGGAGGGACCCAATAGGGCCGATCCAAGCTTCACCCTCCTACGAGCAGTACTTC

V gene: TRBV6-1
J gene: TRBJ2-5
D gene: TRBD2
clone size: NA
CDR3 protein: CASSRTSAFQETQYF
CDR3 DNA: TGTGCCAGCAGTCGGACTAGCGCCTTCCAAGAGACCCAGTACTTC

V gene: TRBV2
J gene: TRBJ1-2
D gene: NA
clone size: NA
CDR3 protein: CASSESRQSIYGYTF
CDR3 DNA: TGTGCCAGCAGTGAGAGCCGACAGTCCATCTATGGCTACACCTTC